These T cell receptor beta chains were read from a single sample in a study of technical replicates of blood from a handful of donors. The repertoire was sequenced with immunoSEQ multiplex PCR; TCRdb's copy has only in-frame clones and lacks some. The table includes over 70,000 clones, approximately 96% detected once. Sequenced material: T cells isolated from PBMCs. The receptors stem from a human donor in good health. Each CDR3 is given with its conserved first and last residue. The D gene is left open where the match is weak. Size is stated for part of the rows, as once, few or many counts, or as a class when the clone is expanded.

v_gene	d_gene	j_gene	abundance	CDR3nt	CDR3aa
TRBV28	TRBD2	TRBJ2-1	NA	TGTGCCAGCAGCTTAGCAGCGGGAGGGCACTACAATGAGCAGTTCTTC	CASSLAAGGHYNEQFF
TRBV7-3	NA	TRBJ2-2	NA	TGTGCCAGCAGCTTAAGAGGGGGGGCCACCGGGGAGCTGTTTTTT	CASSLRGGATGELFF
TRBV19	TRBD1	TRBJ1-2	NA	TGTGCCAGTATCTATTCCCCGGGACAGGGCTTCTATGGCTACACCTTC	CASIYSPGQGFYGYTF
TRBV5-1	NA	TRBJ2-7	NA	TGCGCCAGCAGGGGGCAGGGGCAAGGTTTTGAGCAGTACTTC	CASRGQGQGFEQYF
TRBV19	NA	TRBJ1-5	NA	TGTGCCAGTAGTGCGGGGTTTGAGCCCCAGCATTTT	CASSAGFEPQHF
TRBV2	TRBD1	TRBJ2-7	few	TGTGCCAGCAGTGAATGGGACAGTTACGAGCAGTACTTC	CASSEWDSYEQYF
TRBV28	NA	TRBJ2-5	NA	TGTGCCAGCAGTACCCCCGCGCAAGAGACCCAGTACTTC	CASSTPAQETQYF
TRBV25-1	NA	TRBJ2-1	NA	TGTGCCACCTATAGCGGTGAGCAGTTCTTC	CATYSGEQFF
TRBV4-1	TRBD2	TRBJ2-7	NA	TGCGCCAGCAGCCGGCCAGCGGGAGTATACGAGCAGTACTTC	CASSRPAGVYEQYF
TRBV28	NA	TRBJ2-7	NA	TGTGCCAGCAGTTGGGGGCAGAACTACGAGCAGTACTTC	CASSWGQNYEQYF
TRBV4-1	NA	TRBJ1-1	NA	TGCGCCAGCAGCCAAGTCATACAGCTCTGGACTGAAGCTTTCTTT	CASSQVIQLWTEAFF
TRBV6-5	NA	TRBJ2-1	NA	TGTGCCAGCAGTCCGGATCGAGACATTTACAATGAGCAGTTCTTC	CASSPDRDIYNEQFF
TRBV6-1	NA	TRBJ1-5	NA	TGTGCCAGCAGTGTAGAGTTGAACAATCAGCCCCAGCATTTT	CASSVELNNQPQHF
TRBV6-4	NA	TRBJ2-7	NA	TGTGCCAGTGAAGAAATTGATCCAAGAGGGAACGAGCAGTACTTC	CASEEIDPRGNEQYF
TRBV29-1	TRBD1	TRBJ1-1	NA	TGCAGCGTCGCAGGGGGCGCAGGTTCTGAAGCTTTCTTT	CSVAGGAGSEAFF
TRBV29-1	TRBD2	TRBJ2-5	NA	TGCAGCGTTGAAGGGCCTCGACTAGCGGGGGCCCGAAACCAAGAGACCCAGTACTTC	CSVEGPRLAGARNQETQYF
TRBV5-1	NA	TRBJ1-1	once	TGCGCCAGCAGCTTTGGGGGGGTCACTGAAGCTTTCTTT	CASSFGGVTEAFF
TRBV4-1	NA	TRBJ1-1	NA	TGCGCCAGCAGCCCTCCCATTAGTCGGGGAGCTGAAGCTTTCTTT	CASSPPISRGAEAFF
TRBV5-1	NA	TRBJ2-1	once	TGCGCCAGCAGCTTGTGGCTTGGGACTCAGGCCTACAATGAGCAGTTCTTC	CASSLWLGTQAYNEQFF
TRBV5-1	TRBD2	TRBJ2-7	NA	TGCGCCAGCAGCACCGGACTAGCCATCATACCCCCCTACGAGCAGTACTTC	CASSTGLAIIPPYEQYF
TRBV6-5	NA	TRBJ1-4	NA	TGTGCCAGCAGTAAACAGGAGGGGCTTTTGAAACTGTTTTTT	CASSKQEGLLKLFF
TRBV7-8	TRBD1	TRBJ2-3	NA	TGTGCCAGCAGCTTAACGGGACAGGGGGCCCCGGGGACGCAGTATTTT	CASSLTGQGAPGTQYF
TRBV6-6	NA	TRBJ1-2	NA	TGTGCCAGCAGCGAACATGACAGTGACCCTTTCGGGGGCTACACCTTC	CASSEHDSDPFGGYTF
TRBV28	TRBD1	TRBJ2-1	NA	TGTGCCAGCAGTTTACCTCAGGGGGTGGAGGAGCAGTTCTTC	CASSLPQGVEEQFF
TRBV4-2	TRBD2	TRBJ2-7	NA	TGTGCCAGCAGCCAGGGACTAGCGGGCCTCTACGAGCAGTACTTC	CASSQGLAGLYEQYF
TRBV19	NA	TRBJ2-5	NA	TGTGCCAGTAGTATTTATGGGCAGTTACAAGAGACCCAGTACTTC	CASSIYGQLQETQYF
TRBV4-2	NA	TRBJ2-7	NA	TGTGCCAGCAGCCAATCCCCGAGCTCCTACGAGCAGTACTTC	CASSQSPSSYEQYF
TRBV5-1	NA	TRBJ1-1	NA	TGCGCCAGCAGCCCGCGGCGGTTGGCAGAGAACACTGAAGCTTTCTTT	CASSPRRLAENTEAFF
TRBV27	NA	TRBJ2-3	NA	TGTGCCAGCAGGGGCGGGACAGTAAGCACAGATACGCAGTATTTT	CASRGGTVSTDTQYF
TRBV6-6	TRBD1	TRBJ1-1	NA	TGTGCCACCGGGACAGGGTGGAACACTGAAGCTTTCTTT	CATGTGWNTEAFF
TRBV7-2	TRBD1	TRBJ1-2	NA	TGTGCCAGCAGCCATGACAGGGATTATGGCTACACCTTC	CASSHDRDYGYTF
TRBV4-1	NA	TRBJ1-1	NA	TGCGCCAGCAGATTCGGAAAAGGAGCGGGGACTGAAGCTTTCTTT	CASRFGKGAGTEAFF
TRBV25-1	TRBD1	TRBJ1-1	NA	TGTGCCAGCAGTGACTCGACAGGGGTGAACACTGAAGCTTTCTTT	CASSDSTGVNTEAFF
TRBV10-3	TRBD2	TRBJ2-1	NA	TGTGCCATCACTAGCGGACTAGCGGGAGGGGGGTCCTACAATGAGCAGTTCTTC	CAITSGLAGGGSYNEQFF
TRBV10-2	NA	TRBJ2-7	NA	TGCGCCAGCAGTGACGGTCTCTCCTCCTACGAGCAGTACTTC	CASSDGLSSYEQYF
TRBV6-1	TRBD2	TRBJ2-1	NA	TGTGCCAGCAGTGAACGGACTAGCTTCGGCGATGAGCAGTTCTTC	CASSERTSFGDEQFF
TRBV11-1	TRBD2	TRBJ2-1	NA	TGTGCCAGCAGCTTACTAGCGGGAGTCGGGGAGCAGTTCTTC	CASSLLAGVGEQFF